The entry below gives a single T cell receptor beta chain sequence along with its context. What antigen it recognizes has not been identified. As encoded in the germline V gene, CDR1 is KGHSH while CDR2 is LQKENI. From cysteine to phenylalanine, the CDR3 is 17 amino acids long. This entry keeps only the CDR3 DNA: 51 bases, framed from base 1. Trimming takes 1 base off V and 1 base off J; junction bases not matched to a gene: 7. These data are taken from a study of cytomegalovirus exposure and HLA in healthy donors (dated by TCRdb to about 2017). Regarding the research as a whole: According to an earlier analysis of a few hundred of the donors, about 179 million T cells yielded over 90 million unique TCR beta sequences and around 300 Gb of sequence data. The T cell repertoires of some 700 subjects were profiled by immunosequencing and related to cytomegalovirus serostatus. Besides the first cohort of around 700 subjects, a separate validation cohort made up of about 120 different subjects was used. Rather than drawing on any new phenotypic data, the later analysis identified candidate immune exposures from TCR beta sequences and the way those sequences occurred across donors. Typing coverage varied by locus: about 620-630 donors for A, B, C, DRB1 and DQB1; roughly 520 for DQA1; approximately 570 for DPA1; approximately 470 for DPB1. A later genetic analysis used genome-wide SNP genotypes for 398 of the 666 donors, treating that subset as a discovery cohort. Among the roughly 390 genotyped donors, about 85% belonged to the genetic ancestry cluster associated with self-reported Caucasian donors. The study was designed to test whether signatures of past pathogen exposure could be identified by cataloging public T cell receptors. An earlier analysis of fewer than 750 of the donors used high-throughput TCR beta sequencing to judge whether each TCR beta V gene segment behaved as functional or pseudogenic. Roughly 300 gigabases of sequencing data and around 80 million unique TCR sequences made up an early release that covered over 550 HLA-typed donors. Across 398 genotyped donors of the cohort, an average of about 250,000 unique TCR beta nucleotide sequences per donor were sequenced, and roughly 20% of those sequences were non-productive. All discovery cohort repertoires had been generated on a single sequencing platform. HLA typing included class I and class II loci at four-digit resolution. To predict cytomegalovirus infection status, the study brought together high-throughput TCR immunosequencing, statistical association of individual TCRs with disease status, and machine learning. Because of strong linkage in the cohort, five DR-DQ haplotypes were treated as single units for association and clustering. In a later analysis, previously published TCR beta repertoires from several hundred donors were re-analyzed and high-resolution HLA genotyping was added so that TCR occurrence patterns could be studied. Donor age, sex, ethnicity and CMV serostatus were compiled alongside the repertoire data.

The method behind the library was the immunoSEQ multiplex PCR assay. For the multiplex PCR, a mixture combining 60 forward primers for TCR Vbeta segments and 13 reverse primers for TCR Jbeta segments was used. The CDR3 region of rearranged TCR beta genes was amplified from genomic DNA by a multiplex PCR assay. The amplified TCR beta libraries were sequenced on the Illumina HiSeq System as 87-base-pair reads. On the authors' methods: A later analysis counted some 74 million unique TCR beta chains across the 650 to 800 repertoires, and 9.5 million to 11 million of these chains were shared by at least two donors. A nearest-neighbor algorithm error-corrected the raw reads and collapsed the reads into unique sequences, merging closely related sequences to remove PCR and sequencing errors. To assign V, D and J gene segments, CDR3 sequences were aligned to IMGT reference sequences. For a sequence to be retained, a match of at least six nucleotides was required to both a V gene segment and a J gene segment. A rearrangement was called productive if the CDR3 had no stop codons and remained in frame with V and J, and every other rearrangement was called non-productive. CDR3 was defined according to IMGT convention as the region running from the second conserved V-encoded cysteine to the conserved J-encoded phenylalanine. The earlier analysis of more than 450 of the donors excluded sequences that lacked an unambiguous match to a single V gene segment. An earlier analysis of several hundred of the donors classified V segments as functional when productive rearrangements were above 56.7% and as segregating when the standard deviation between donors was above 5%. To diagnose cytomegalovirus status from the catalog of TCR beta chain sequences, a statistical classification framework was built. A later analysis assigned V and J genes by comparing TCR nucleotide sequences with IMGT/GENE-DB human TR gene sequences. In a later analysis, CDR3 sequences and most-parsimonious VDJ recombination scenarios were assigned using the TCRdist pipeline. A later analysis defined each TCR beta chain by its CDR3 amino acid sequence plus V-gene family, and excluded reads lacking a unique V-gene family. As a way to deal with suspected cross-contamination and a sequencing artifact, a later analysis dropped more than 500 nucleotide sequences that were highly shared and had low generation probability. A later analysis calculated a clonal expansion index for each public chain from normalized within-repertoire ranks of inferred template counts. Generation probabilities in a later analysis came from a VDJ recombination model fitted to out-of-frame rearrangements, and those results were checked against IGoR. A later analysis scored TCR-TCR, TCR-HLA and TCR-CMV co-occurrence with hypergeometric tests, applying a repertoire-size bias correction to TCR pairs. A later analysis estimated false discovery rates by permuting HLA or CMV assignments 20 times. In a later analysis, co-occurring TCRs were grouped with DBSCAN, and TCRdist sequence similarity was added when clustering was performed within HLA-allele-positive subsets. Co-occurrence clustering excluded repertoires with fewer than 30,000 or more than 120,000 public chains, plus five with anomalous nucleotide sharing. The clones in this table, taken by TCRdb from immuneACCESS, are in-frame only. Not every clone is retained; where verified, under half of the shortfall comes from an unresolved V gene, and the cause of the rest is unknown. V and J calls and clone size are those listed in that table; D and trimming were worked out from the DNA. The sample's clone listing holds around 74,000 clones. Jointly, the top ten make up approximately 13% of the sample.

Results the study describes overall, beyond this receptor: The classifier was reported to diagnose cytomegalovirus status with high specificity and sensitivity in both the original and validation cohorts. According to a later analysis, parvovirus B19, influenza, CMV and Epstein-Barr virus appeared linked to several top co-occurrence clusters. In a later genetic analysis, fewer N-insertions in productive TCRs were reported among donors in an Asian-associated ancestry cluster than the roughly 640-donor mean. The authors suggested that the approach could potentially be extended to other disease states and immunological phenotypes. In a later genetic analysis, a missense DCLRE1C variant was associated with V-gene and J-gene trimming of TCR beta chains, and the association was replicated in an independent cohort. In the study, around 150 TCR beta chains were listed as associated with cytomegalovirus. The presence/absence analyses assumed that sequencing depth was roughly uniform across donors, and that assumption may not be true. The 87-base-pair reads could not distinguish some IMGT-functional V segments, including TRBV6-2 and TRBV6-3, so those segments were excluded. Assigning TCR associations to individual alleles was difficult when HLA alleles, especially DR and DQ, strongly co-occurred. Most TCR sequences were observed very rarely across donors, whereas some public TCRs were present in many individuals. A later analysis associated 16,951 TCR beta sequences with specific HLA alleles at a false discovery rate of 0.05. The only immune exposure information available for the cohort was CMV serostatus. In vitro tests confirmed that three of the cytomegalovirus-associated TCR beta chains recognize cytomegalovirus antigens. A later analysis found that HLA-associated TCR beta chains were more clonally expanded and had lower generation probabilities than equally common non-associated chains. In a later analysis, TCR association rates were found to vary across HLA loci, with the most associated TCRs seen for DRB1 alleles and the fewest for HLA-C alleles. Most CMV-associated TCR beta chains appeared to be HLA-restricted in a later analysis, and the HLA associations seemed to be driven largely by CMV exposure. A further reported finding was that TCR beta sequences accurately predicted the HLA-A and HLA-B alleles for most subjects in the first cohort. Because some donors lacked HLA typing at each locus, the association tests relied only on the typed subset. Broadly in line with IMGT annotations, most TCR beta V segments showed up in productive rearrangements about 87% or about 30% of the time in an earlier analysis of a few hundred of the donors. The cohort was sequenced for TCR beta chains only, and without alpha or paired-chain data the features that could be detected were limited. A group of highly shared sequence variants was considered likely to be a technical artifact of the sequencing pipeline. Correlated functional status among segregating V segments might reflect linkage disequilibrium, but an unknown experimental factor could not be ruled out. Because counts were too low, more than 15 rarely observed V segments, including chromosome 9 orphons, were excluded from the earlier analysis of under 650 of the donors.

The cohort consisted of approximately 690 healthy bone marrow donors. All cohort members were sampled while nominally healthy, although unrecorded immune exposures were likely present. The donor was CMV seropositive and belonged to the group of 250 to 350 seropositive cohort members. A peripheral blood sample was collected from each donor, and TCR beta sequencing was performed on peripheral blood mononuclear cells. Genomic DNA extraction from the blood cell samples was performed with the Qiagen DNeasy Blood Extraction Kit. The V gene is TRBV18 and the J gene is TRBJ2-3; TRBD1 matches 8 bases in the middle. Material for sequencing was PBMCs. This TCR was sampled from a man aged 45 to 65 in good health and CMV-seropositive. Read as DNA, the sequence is TGTGCCAGCTCACCACGGGTGACAGGGGAACGCACAGATACGCAGTATTTT. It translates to CASSPRVTGERTDTQYF.